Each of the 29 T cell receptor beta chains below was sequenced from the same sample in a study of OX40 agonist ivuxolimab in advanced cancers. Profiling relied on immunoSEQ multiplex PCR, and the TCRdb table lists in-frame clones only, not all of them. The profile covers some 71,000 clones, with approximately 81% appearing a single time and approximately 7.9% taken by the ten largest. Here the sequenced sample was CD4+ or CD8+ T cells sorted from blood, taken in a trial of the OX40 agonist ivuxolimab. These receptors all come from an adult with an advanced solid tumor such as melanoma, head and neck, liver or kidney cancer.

The CDR3 region has the DNA TGTGCTAGTGGTTTCGACACCGGGGAGCTGTTTTTT. This encodes CASGFDTGELFF. The chain uses TRBV12-5 and TRBJ2-2; no reliable D call. Germline-derived CDR1 and CDR2 are LGHNT and FRNRAP. V was clipped by 3 bases and J by 3 bases, with 2 bases between them. The CDR3 extends over 12 amino acids.

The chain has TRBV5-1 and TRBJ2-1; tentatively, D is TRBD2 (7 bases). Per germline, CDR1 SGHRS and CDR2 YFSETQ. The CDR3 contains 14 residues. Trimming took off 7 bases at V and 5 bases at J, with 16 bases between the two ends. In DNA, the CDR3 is TGCGCCAGCCGGGGGGCAGGGACCGACAATGAGCAGTTCTTC. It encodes CASRGAGTDNEQFF.

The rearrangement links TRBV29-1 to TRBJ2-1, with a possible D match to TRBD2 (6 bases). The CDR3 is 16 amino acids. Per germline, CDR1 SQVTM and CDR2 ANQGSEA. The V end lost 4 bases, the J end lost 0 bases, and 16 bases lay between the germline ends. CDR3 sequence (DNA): TGCAGCGTTGTGCGCTTGCGGGGCCCCTCCTACAATGAGCAGTTCTTC. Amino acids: CSVVRLRGPSYNEQFF.

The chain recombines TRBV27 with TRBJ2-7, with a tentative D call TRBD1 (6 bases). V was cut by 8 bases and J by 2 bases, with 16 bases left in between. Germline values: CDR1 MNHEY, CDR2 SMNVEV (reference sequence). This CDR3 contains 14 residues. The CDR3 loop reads CASGFGDNTYEQYF. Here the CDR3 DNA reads TGTGCCAGCGGCTTCGGGGACAACACCTACGAGCAGTACTTC.

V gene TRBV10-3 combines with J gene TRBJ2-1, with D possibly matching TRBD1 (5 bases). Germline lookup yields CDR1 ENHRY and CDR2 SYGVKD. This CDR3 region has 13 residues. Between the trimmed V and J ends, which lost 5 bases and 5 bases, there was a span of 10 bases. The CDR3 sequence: CAISPDSHNEQFF. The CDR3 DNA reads TGTGCCATCAGTCCCGACAGTCACAATGAGCAGTTCTTC.

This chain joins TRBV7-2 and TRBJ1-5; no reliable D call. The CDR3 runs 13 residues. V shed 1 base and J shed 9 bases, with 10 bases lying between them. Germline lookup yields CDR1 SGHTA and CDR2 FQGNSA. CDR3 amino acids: CASSLEQSRPQHF. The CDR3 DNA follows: TGTGCCAGCAGCTTAGAACAGTCGCGGCCCCAGCATTTT.

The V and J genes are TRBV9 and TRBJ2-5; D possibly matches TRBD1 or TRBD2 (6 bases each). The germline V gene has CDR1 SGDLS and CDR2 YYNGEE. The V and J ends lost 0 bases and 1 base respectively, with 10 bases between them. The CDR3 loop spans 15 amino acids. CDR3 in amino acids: CASSVGGAPQETQYF. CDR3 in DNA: TGTGCCAGCAGCGTAGGGGGGGCTCCCCAAGAGACCCAGTACTTC.

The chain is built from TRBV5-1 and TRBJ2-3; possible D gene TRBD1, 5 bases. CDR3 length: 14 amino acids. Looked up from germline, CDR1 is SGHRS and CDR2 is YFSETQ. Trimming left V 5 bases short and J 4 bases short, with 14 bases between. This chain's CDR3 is CASSTGHPADTQYF. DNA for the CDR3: TGCGCCAGCAGTACAGGCCACCCAGCAGATACGCAGTATTTT.

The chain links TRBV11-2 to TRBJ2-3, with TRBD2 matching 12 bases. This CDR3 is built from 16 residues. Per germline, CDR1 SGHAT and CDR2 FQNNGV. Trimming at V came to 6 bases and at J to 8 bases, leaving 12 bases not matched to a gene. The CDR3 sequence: CASRPLGLAGLGTQYF. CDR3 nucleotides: TGTGCCAGCAGACCACTAGGACTAGCGGGGCTTGGTACGCAGTATTTT.

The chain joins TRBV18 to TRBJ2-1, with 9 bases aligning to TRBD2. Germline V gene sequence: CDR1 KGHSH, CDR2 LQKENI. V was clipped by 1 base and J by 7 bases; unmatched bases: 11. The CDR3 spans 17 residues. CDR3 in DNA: TGTGCCAGCTCACCACAGGTAGCGGGAGACCCAGAGAATGAGCAGTTCTTC. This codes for CASSPQVAGDPENEQFF.

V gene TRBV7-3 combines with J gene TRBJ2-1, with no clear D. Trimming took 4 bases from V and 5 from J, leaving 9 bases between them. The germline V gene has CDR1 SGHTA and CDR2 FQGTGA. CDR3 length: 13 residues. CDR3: CASSSQRDNEQFF. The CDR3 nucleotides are TGTGCCAGCAGCTCTCAGCGTGACAATGAGCAGTTCTTC.

The CDR3 loop reads CASSLMGHASSGGHQETQYF. As DNA, the CDR3 is TGTGCCAGCAGCTTAATGGGACACGCTTCTAGCGGGGGGCACCAAGAGACCCAGTACTTC. This chain uses TRBV7-3 with TRBJ2-5; TRBD2 aligns across 11 bases. The CDR3 extends over 20 amino acids. V was pared by 1 base and J by 0 bases, with 13 bases of the junction left unmatched. CDR1 and CDR2 (germline): SGHTA, FQGTGA.

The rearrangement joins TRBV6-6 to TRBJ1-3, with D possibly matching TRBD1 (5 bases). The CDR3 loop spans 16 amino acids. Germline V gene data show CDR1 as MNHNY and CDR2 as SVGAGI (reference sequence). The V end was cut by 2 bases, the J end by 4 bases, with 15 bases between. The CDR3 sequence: CASSYPGRGVGNTIYF. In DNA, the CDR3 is TGTGCCAGCAGTTACCCCGGGAGGGGTGTCGGAAACACCATATATTTT.

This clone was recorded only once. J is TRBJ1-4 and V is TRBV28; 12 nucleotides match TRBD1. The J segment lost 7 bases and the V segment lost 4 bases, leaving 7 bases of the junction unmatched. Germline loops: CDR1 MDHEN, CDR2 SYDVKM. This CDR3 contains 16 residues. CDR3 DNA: TGTGCCAGCAGTTCCACGGGACAGGGGGCTGGTGAAAAACTGTTTTTT. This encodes CASSSTGQGAGEKLFF.

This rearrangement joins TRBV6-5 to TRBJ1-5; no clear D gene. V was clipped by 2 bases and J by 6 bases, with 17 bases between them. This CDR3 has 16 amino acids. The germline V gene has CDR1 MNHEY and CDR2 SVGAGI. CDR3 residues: CASSYHRAGWGQPQHF. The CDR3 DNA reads TGTGCCAGCAGTTACCACCGAGCGGGGTGGGGTCAGCCCCAGCATTTT.

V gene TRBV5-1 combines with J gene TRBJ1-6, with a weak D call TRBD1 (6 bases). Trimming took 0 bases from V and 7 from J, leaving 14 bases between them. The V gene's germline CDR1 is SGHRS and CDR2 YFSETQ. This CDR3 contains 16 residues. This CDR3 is CASSLDGTPQNSPLHF. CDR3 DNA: TGCGCCAGCAGCTTGGACGGGACACCTCAGAATTCACCCCTCCACTTT.

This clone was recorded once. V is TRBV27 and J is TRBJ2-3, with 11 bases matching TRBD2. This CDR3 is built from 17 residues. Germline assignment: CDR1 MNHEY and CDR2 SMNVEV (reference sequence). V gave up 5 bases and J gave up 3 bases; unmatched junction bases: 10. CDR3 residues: CASSLLTSGVLTDTQYF. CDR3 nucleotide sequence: TGTGCCAGCAGTCTCCTGACTAGCGGGGTGTTAACAGATACGCAGTATTTT.

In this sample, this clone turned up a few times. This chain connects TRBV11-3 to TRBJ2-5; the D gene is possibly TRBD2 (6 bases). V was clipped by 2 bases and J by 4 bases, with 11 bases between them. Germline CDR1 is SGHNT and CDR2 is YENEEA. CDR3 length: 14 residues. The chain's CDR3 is CASSLTASVETQYF. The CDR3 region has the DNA TGTGCCAGCAGCTTAACGGCTAGCGTAGAGACCCAGTACTTC.

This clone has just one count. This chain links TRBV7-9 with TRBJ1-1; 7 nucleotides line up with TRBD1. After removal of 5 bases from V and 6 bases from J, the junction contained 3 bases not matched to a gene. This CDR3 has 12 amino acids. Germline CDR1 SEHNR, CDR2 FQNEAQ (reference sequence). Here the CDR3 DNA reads TGTGCCAGCAGCCGACAGGGACCTGAAGCTTTCTTT. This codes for CASSRQGPEAFF.

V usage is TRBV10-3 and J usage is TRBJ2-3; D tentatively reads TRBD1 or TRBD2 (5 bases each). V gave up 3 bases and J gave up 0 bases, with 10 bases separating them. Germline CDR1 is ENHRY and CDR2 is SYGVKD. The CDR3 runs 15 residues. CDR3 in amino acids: CAISDGGISTDTQYF. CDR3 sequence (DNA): TGTGCCATCAGTGATGGGGGTATAAGCACAGATACGCAGTATTTT.

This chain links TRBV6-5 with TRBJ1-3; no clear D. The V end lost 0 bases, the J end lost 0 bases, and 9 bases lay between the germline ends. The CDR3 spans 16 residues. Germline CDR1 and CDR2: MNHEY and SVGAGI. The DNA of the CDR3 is TGTGCCAGCAGTTACTCGGGGTTCCACTCTGGAAACACCATATATTTT. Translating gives CASSYSGFHSGNTIYF.

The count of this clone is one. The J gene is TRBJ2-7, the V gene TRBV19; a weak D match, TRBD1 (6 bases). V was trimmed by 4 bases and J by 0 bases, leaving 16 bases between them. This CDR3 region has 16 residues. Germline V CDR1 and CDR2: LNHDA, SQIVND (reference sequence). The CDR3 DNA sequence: TGTGCCAGTAGTAAAAGTCGACAGGTAGCCTCCTACGAGCAGTACTTC. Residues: CASSKSRQVASYEQYF. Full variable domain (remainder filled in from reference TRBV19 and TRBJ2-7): DGGITQSPKYLFRKEGQNVTLSCEQNLNHDAMYWYRQDPGQGLRLIYYSQIVNDFQKGDIAEGYSVSREKKESFPLTVTSAQKNPTAFYLCASSKSRQVASYEQYFGPGTRLTVT.

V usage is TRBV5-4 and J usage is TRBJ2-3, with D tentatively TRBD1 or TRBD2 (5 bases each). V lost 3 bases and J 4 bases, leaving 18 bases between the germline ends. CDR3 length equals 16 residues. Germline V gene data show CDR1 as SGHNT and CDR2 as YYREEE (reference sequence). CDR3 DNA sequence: TGTGCCAGCAGCTGGGGGAATCGTGACGGGTCAGATACGCAGTATTTT. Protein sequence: CASSWGNRDGSDTQYF.

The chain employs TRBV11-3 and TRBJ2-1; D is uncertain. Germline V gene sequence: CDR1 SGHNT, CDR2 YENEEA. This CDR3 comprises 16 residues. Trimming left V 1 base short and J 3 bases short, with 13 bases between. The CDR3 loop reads CASSLGDRLFYNEQFF. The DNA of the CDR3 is TGTGCCAGCAGCTTAGGTGACCGACTCTTCTACAATGAGCAGTTCTTC. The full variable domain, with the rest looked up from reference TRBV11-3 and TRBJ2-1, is EAGVVQSPRYKIIEKKQPVAFWCNPISGHNTLYWYLQNLGQGPELLIRYENEEAVDDSQLPKDRFSAERLKGVDSTLKIQPAELGDSAVYLCASSLGDRLFYNEQFFGPGTRLTVL.

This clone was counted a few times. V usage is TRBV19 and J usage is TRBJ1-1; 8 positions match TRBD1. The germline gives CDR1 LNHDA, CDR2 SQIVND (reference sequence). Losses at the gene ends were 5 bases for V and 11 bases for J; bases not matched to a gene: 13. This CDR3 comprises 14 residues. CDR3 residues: CASSPGGRGRNAFF. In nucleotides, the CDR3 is TGTGCCAGTAGTCCGGGGGGCAGGGGGCGAAATGCTTTCTTT.

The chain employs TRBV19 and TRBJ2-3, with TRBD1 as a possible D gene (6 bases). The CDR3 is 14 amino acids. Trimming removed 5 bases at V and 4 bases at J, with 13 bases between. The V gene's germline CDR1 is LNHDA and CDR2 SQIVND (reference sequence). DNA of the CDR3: TGTGCCAGTAGTCCGGGACATACCGCAGATACGCAGTATTTT. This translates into CASSPGHTADTQYF.

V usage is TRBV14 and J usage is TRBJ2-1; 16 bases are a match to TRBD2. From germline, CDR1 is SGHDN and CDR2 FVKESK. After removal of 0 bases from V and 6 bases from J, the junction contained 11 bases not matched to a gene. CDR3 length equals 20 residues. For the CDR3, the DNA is TGTGCCAGCAGCCAAGAAGTACCGGGACTAGCGGGAGGGCCTGGCAATGAGCAGTTCTTC. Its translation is CASSQEVPGLAGGPGNEQFF.

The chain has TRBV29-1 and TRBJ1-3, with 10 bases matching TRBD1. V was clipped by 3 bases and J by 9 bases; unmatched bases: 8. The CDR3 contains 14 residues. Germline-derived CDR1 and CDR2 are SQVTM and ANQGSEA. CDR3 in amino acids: CSVDARDRGSTIYF. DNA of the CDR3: TGCAGCGTTGACGCCCGGGACAGGGGTTCCACCATATATTTT.

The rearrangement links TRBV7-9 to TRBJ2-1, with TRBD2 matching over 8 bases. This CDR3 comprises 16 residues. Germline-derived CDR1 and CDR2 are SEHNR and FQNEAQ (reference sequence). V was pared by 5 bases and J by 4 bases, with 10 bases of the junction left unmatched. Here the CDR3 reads CASSLLSGGRYNEQFF. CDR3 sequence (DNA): TGTGCCAGCAGCCTCTTATCGGGGGGGCGATACAATGAGCAGTTCTTC. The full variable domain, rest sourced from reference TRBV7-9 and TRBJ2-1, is DTGVSQNPRHKITKRGQNVTFRCDPISEHNRLYWYRQTLGQGPEFLTYFQNEAQLEKSRLLSDRFSAERPKGSFSTLEIQRTEQGDSAMYLCASSLLSGGRYNEQFFGPGTRLTVL.